The clone carrying this TCR beta chain was seen a few times. In the original workflow: Reference gene primers were amplified, and this amplification served to estimate nucleated cell counts. Sequencing was performed with immunoSEQ multiplex PCR; in TCRdb, only in-frame clones are kept and a portion is missing. D and trimming come from the DNA, and the V and J calls and clone size come from that table. The sample includes about 35,000 clones, 75% to 90% seen only once; the top ten take about 9.4%. The sample belongs to a study of blood T cell repertoires in COVID-19. Study context: Specimens from acute and convalescent COVID-19 originated in the United States, Italy and Spain. In each case, the material was cDNA or gDNA derived from T cells, B-cell-depleted T cells, or PBMCs.

The CDR3 spans 11 residues. Germline V gene sequence: CDR1 SEHNR, CDR2 FQNEAQ (reference sequence). V was shortened by 11 bases and J by 2 bases, with 10 bases between the two germline ends. The chain uses TRBV7-9 and TRBJ2-7; the D gene is possibly TRBD2 (5 bases). Sequencing was performed on peripheral blood. This receptor was obtained from an elderly man with active COVID-19. CDR3 nucleotides: TGTGCCGTTGGAGGAGCCTACGAGCAGTACTTC. This sequence encodes CAVGGAYEQYF.